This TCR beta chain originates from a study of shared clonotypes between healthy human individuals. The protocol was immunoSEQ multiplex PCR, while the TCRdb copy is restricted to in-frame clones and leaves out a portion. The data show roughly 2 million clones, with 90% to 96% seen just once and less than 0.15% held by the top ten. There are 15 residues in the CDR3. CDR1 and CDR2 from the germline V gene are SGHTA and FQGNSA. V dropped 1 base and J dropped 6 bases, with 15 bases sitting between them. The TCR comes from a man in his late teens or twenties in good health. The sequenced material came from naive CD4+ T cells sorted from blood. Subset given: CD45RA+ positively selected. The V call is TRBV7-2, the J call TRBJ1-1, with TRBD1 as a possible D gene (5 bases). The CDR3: CASSLVGHLGAEAFF. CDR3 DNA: TGTGCCAGCAGCTTAGTTGGACACCTGGGAGCTGAAGCTTTCTTT.